The 22 T cell receptor beta chains given below trace back to one sample, sequenced in a study of blood T cells in healthy people across ages. A second PCR of about 7 to 11 cycles used a sample-barcoded 5' primer and a J-beta primer mix. TCRdb recomputed calls from the 5' RACE reads with MiXCR, one row per CDR3 protein. The data hold 600,000 to 800,000 distinct CDR3 sequences, with approximately 52% observed a single time. The sample was blood. These receptors all come from a woman older than 75 in good health.

This rearrangement joins TRBV9 to TRBJ1-2, with TRBD1 as a possible D gene (5 bases). The V gene lost 1 base and the J gene lost 4 bases, with 17 bases spanning the gap. The germline V gene has CDR1 SGDLS and CDR2 YYNGEE. CDR3 length: 16 amino acids. The DNA for the CDR3 is TGTGCCAGCAGCGTATTAGAGGGTGAAGGGACCTATGGCTACACCTTC. It yields the protein CASSVLEGEGTYGYTF.

The chain has TRBV5-1 and TRBJ2-5; tentatively, D is TRBD1 (5 bases). V was cut by 3 bases and J by 0 bases, with 12 bases left in between. The CDR3 covers 15 residues. CDR1 and CDR2 (germline): SGHRS, YFSETQ. The CDR3 sequence: CASSWVGANQETQYF. The DNA for the CDR3 is TGCGCCAGCAGCTGGGTAGGGGCCAACCAAGAGACCCAGTACTTC. The complete variable domain, with remaining parts taken from reference TRBV5-1 and TRBJ2-5, reads KAGVTQTPRYLIKTRGQQVTLSCSPISGHRSVSWYQQTPGQGLQFLFEYFSETQRNKGNFPGRFSGRQFSNSRSEMNVSTLELGDSALYLCASSWVGANQETQYFGPGTRLLVL.

The table lists this clonotype with many counts. This chain joins TRBV6-2 or TRBV6-3 and TRBJ2-6, with D perhaps given as TRBD1 or TRBD2 (5 bases each). The germline V gene encodes CDR1 MNHEY and CDR2 SVGEGT. This CDR3 is built from 18 residues. Trimming removed 7 bases from V and 4 bases from J, with 23 bases in between. The CDR3 DNA follows: TGTGCCAGCACCAGAAACCGACAGCGGAGGAGAGGGGCCAACGTCCTGACTTTC. This encodes CASTRNRQRRRGANVLTF.

Concerning this clonotype itself: One base away lies a much larger clone, so this may be a sequencing read error. This chain uses TRBV5-1 with TRBJ2-3, with D perhaps being TRBD1 or TRBD2 (5 bases each). CDR3 length: 15 residues. The V end was cut by 4 bases, the J end by 4 bases, with 16 bases between. CDR1 is SGHRS, CDR2 YFSETQ, per germline. CDR3 sequence: CASSPWAGSADTQYF. Here the CDR3 DNA reads TGCGCCAGCAGCCCATGGGCAGGGAGCGCAGATACGCAGTATTTT.

With respect to this clonotype: This may stem from a read error, because a much larger clone lies one nucleotide away. The V and J genes are TRBV24-1 and TRBJ2-1; D is possibly TRBD1 (5 bases). This CDR3 has 15 amino acids. Germline V gives CDR1 KGHDR, CDR2 SFDVKD. CDR3 amino acids: CATSDLGQGRNERFF. The CDR3 DNA follows: TGTGCCACCAGTGATTTGGGCCAGGGTAGGAATGAGCGGTTCTTC.

The sample holds many counts of this clonotype. The CDR3 sequence: CSVGKWDGLKLTYEQYF. Here the CDR3 DNA reads TGCAGCGTGGGGAAGTGGGACGGCTTAAAACTTACCTACGAGCAGTACTTC. The chain recombines TRBV29-1 with TRBJ2-7; the D gene could be TRBD1 or TRBD2 (5 bases each). The V gene lost 6 bases and the J gene lost 2 bases, with 26 bases spanning the gap. Germline V gene data show CDR1 as SQVTM and CDR2 as ANQGSEA. This CDR3 is built from 17 residues.

This clonotype appeared many times. The chain couples TRBV13 to TRBJ2-1; possibly TRBD2 for D (6 bases). V was cut by 5 bases and J by 1 base, with 12 bases left in between. Germline V lookup: CDR1 PRHDT, CDR2 FYEKMQ (reference sequence). The CDR3 totals 15 residues. CDR3 in DNA: TGTGCCAGCAGCAACCGGGACTGGTCCTACAATGAGCAGTTCTTC. This encodes CASSNRDWSYNEQFF.

This clonotype was seen once. A much bigger clone sits one base away, suggesting this may be a read error. V gene TRBV5-1 combines with J gene TRBJ2-1, with D perhaps being TRBD1 or TRBD2 (5 bases each). Looked up from germline, CDR1 is SGHRS and CDR2 is YFSETQ. The V end lost 8 bases, the J end lost 4 bases, and 22 bases lay between the germline ends. CDR3 length equals 16 residues. CDR3 protein: CASVGTQMNPYNEQFF. In DNA, the CDR3 is TGCGCCAGTGTCGGGACGCAGATGAACCCTTACAATGAGCAGTTCTTC.

J is TRBJ2-7 and V is TRBV5-1; a weak D match, TRBD2 (6 bases). Germline CDR1 reads SGHRS; CDR2 reads YFSETQ. Trimming removed 4 bases at V and 3 bases at J, with 11 bases between. The length of the CDR3 is 13 residues. The CDR3, as DNA: TGCGCCAGCAGCCCGAGCGGGCTCTACGAGCAGTACTTC. Its translation: CASSPSGLYEQYF.

This clonotype has at least ten counts. The chain joins TRBV5-1 to TRBJ1-1; 8 bases line up with TRBD1. Germline CDR1 and CDR2: SGHRS and YFSETQ. The CDR3 has 16 amino acids. Losses at the gene ends were 1 base for V and 4 bases for J; bases not matched to a gene: 9. CDR3 protein: CASSLSDRGYGTEAFF. In DNA form, the CDR3 reads TGCGCCAGCAGCTTGTCTGACAGGGGCTACGGCACTGAAGCTTTCTTT.

This chain links TRBV11-2 with TRBJ2-5; 12 positions match TRBD2. The germline gives CDR1 SGHAT, CDR2 FQNNGV. The length of the CDR3 is 15 residues. V was pared by 5 bases and J by 5 bases, with 6 bases of the junction left unmatched. CDR3: CASSLAGGRFETQYF. The CDR3 DNA reads as TGTGCCAGCAGCCTAGCGGGAGGGCGGTTCGAGACCCAGTACTTC.

This clonotype appeared many times. This chain links TRBV20-1 with TRBJ2-7; D remains unclear. The CDR3 contains 13 residues. The V end lost 1 base, the J end lost 1 base, and 8 bases lay between the germline ends. Germline V CDR1 and CDR2: DFQATT, SNEGSKA (reference sequence). The CDR3 protein is CSARGGGSYEQYF. CDR3 nucleotides: TGCAGTGCTAGAGGGGGTGGATCCTACGAGCAGTACTTC.

The genes are TRBV12-3 or TRBV12-4 and TRBJ2-6; D not resolved. V was cut by 3 bases and J by 0 bases, with 9 bases left in between. The CDR3 consists of 16 residues. CDR3 in amino acids: CASSFYGRSGANVLTF. DNA for the CDR3: TGTGCCAGCAGTTTTTACGGGCGCTCTGGGGCCAACGTCCTGACTTTC.

This clonotype came up once. Since a much larger clone is just one base distant, this may be a read error. This rearrangement joins TRBV3-1 to TRBJ1-4; a possible D gene is TRBD1 (6 bases). The V gene's germline CDR1 is LGHDT and CDR2 YNNKEL (reference sequence). V was cut by 1 base and J by 6 bases, with 15 bases left in between. This CDR3 comprises 16 residues. The CDR3 nucleotides are TGTGCCAGCAGCCAAGTCGGACGGACAGTTGATGAAAAACTGTTTTTT. Its translation is CASSQVGRTVDEKLFF.

This chain connects TRBV20-1 to TRBJ2-4; possibly TRBD2 for D (5 bases). Germline V CDR1 and CDR2: DFQATT, SNEGSKA (reference sequence). The CDR3 consists of 16 residues. V gave up 0 bases and J gave up 0 bases, with 12 bases separating them. Written as DNA, the CDR3 is TGCAGTGCTAGAGAGAGAGAGCGGCGAGCCAAAAACATTCAGTACTTC. This codes for CSARERERRAKNIQYF.

The table lists this clonotype with many counts. The genes are TRBV10-3 and TRBJ2-3, with D perhaps matching TRBD1 (5 bases). Looked up from germline, CDR1 is ENHRY and CDR2 is SYGVKD. The V end lost 7 bases, the J end lost 3 bases, and 14 bases lay between the germline ends. This CDR3 spans 14 amino acids. The CDR3 coding sequence is TGTGCCATCACCCCCGACAGTTGGACAGATACGCAGTATTTT. Its protein is CAITPDSWTDTQYF.

The chain combines TRBV29-1 with TRBJ2-2; tentatively, D is TRBD1 (6 bases). Trimming cost V 5 bases and J 1 base, with 8 bases left between them. The CDR3 has 13 residues. Germline CDR1 reads SQVTM; CDR2 reads ANQGSEA. The CDR3 is CSVKGQNTGELFF. The DNA of the CDR3 is TGCAGCGTTAAGGGACAGAACACCGGGGAGCTGTTTTTT.

The V call is TRBV5-1, the J call TRBJ1-1; D is ambiguous. This CDR3 comprises 15 residues. Germline V gene sequence: CDR1 SGHRS, CDR2 YFSETQ. V shed 6 bases and J shed 1 base, with 16 bases lying between them. CDR3 in amino acids: CASNPLGGSNTEAFF. CDR3 sequence (DNA): TGCGCCAGCAATCCTTTGGGTGGGTCGAACACTGAAGCTTTCTTT.

The chain is built from TRBV6-5 and TRBJ1-1, with a possible D match to TRBD1 (5 bases). The germline V gene encodes CDR1 MNHEY and CDR2 SVGAGI. Trimming took 4 bases from V and 6 from J, leaving 18 bases between them. This CDR3 has 15 amino acids. Here the CDR3 reads CASSLSAPGTSEAFF. CDR3 sequence (DNA): TGTGCCAGCAGTTTATCGGCCCCCGGGACCTCTGAAGCTTTCTTT.

The DNA of the CDR3 is TGCGCCAGCAGCTTTGTTACAGGGGGCTCCTACGAGCAGTACTTC. Amino acid sequence: CASSFVTGGSYEQYF. The chain uses TRBV5-1 and TRBJ2-7; TRBD1 agrees at 8 bases. CDR3 length: 15 amino acids. The V segment lost 2 bases and the J segment 0 bases; nucleotides outside the gene matches: 4. Germline V gene data show CDR1 as SGHRS and CDR2 as YFSETQ.

This clonotype occurred many times. V usage is TRBV9 and J usage is TRBJ1-2; no firm D call. Trimming cost V 0 bases and J 10 bases, with 16 bases left between them. Germline lookup yields CDR1 SGDLS and CDR2 YYNGEE. This CDR3 spans 14 amino acids. CDR3 amino acids: CASSVGGALGAYTF. CDR3 in DNA: TGTGCCAGCAGCGTAGGGGGAGCTTTAGGTGCCTACACCTTC.

This sequence joins TRBV29-1 and TRBJ2-7; TRBD2 matches at 11 bases. Trimming at V came to 4 bases and at J to 7 bases, leaving 9 bases not matched to a gene. From germline, CDR1 is SQVTM and CDR2 ANQGSEA. There are 14 residues in the CDR3. For the CDR3, the DNA is TGCAGCGTTGTGCTACTAGCGGGAGAGAGTGAGCAGTACTTC. Residues: CSVVLLAGESEQYF.